These 30 T cell receptor beta chains were sequenced from one sample in a study of T cells in Graves' hyperthyroidism and ophthalmopathy. RNA transcripts served as the template for amplifying TCR beta CDR3 regions. HTBI primers drove first-round RT-PCR of the TCR CDR3. Via MiXCR, TCRdb re-called the multiplex PCR reads, giving one row per CDR3 protein. The sample shows 660,000 or so distinct CDR3 sequences, roughly 45% of them seen only once. Sequenced material: peripheral blood or thyroid tissue (not recorded which). The receptors stem from an adult man with Graves' disease, either hyperthyroidism or ophthalmopathy (not recorded which).

The rearrangement links TRBV7-1 to TRBJ2-7, with 9 bases aligning to TRBD1. TRBV7-1 is an open reading frame whose function is uncertain. The CDR3 covers 14 residues. V trimming: 3 bases; J trimming: 4 bases; junction bases outside the gene matches: 4. The CDR3 region is CASSSPGTGYEQYF. In DNA form, the CDR3 reads TGTGCCAGCAGCTCTCCCGGGACAGGGTACGAGCAGTACTTC.

This clonotype was seen many times. The chain joins TRBV2 to TRBJ1-5; 9 nucleotides align to TRBD1. CDR3 length: 15 residues. Germline CDR1 is SNHLY and CDR2 is FYNNEI. The V and J ends lost 8 bases and 6 bases, in that order; junction bases with no gene match: 11. The CDR3 nucleotides are TGTGCCAGCTCATCCCTAGACAGGGGGTTTCAGCCCCAGCATTTT. This translates into CASSSLDRGFQPQHF.

In regard to this clonotype: A read error may be the cause here, since a much bigger clone is one base away. This chain links TRBV2 with TRBJ1-5; 7 bases fit TRBD1. Germline CDR1 SNHLY, CDR2 FYNNEI. With V trimmed by 4 bases and J by 6 bases, 9 bases remained unmatched. CDR3 size: 15 residues. The CDR3 nucleotides read TGTGCCAGCAGTGTAGGCAGGGGGGCGGGTCAGCCCCAGCATTTT. It specifies CASSVGRGAGQPQHF.

This rearrangement joins TRBV10-3 to TRBJ1-2; 10 positions agree with TRBD1. The CDR3 extends over 15 amino acids. V trimming: 6 bases; J trimming: 0 bases; junction bases outside the gene matches: 4. Germline V lookup: CDR1 ENHRY, CDR2 SYGVKD. The CDR3 loop is CAIRGTGEPNYGYTF. The CDR3 bases are TGTGCCATCAGGGGGACAGGGGAGCCTAACTATGGCTACACCTTC.

The table lists this clonotype with many counts. The rearrangement uses TRBV29-1 and TRBJ2-7; D gene unclear. The CDR3 consists of 14 residues. The V end was cut by 0 bases, the J end by 3 bases, with 12 bases between. The germline CDR1 and CDR2 sequences are SQVTM and ANQGSEA. The CDR3 is CSVEDFDGDYEQYF. CDR3 coding DNA: TGCAGCGTTGAAGATTTTGACGGAGACTACGAGCAGTACTTC.

The sample holds many counts of this clonotype. The rearrangement joins TRBV7-2 to TRBJ2-7; D not resolved. V was trimmed by 1 base and J by 2 bases, leaving 15 bases between them. The CDR3 runs 16 residues. The germline gives CDR1 SGHTA, CDR2 FQGNSA. CDR3 in DNA: TGTGCCAGCAGCTTAGAGTTGGCGGCAGGTGCCTACGAGCAGTACTTC. This gives the protein CASSLELAAGAYEQYF.

This clonotype was observed many times. The chain links TRBV19 to TRBJ1-6; D is perhaps TRBD1 (6 bases). The CDR3 has 15 amino acids. Trimming pared 5 bases from V and 3 bases from J, leaving 11 bases between. Germline assignment: CDR1 LNHDA and CDR2 SQIVND (reference sequence). The CDR3 spells CASSRMDSYNSPLHF. As DNA, the CDR3 is TGTGCCAGTAGTCGCATGGACAGCTATAATTCACCCCTCCACTTT.

V usage is TRBV7-2 and J usage is TRBJ2-5; 7 bases are shared with TRBD1. The CDR3 loop spans 15 amino acids. Trimming took 5 bases from V and 1 from J; bases not matched to a gene: 7. CDR1 SGHTA and CDR2 FQGNSA come from the germline V gene. The CDR3 DNA is TGTGCCAGCAGCGCTGCCGACAGGGCCCAAGAGACCCAGTACTTC. It encodes CASSAADRAQETQYF. The full variable domain, completed using reference TRBV7-2 and TRBJ2-5, is GAGVSQSPSNKVTEKGKDVELRCDPISGHTALYWYRQSLGQGLEFLIYFQGNSAPDKSGLPSDRFSAERTGGSVSTLTIQRTQQEDSAVYLCASSAADRAQETQYFGPGTRLLVL.

This clonotype was seen a handful of times. The chain employs TRBV6-6 and TRBJ2-7, with TRBD2 matching over 7 bases. Trimming at V came to 2 bases and at J to 0 bases, leaving 4 bases not matched to a gene. Germline lookup yields CDR1 MNHNY and CDR2 SVGAGI (reference sequence). The CDR3 spans 15 residues. The CDR3 reads CASSYERDGSYEQYF. The CDR3 nucleotides read TGTGCCAGCAGTTACGAGCGGGATGGCTCCTACGAGCAGTACTTC.

The V and J genes are TRBV5-1 and TRBJ2-5; possible D gene TRBD1, 5 bases. The CDR3 runs 15 residues. In germline, CDR1 is SGHRS, CDR2 YFSETQ. Trimming cost V 1 base and J 5 bases, with 15 bases left between them. In nucleotides, the CDR3 is TGCGCCAGCAGCTTGCTGCCAGGGCAGAGGGAGACCCAGTACTTC. Translation gives CASSLLPGQRETQYF.

The rearrangement uses TRBV5-4 and TRBJ1-2; D is undetermined. Per the germline V gene, CDR1 is SGHNT and CDR2 is YYREEE (reference sequence). The V end was cut by 4 bases, the J end by 4 bases, with 17 bases between. The length of the CDR3 is 15 residues. CDR3 coding DNA: TGTGCCAGCAGCAAGGACGGAGCTAGTACCTATGGCTACACCTTC. Translated, it gives CASSKDGASTYGYTF.

The V gene is TRBV15, the J gene TRBJ2-7, with a possible D match to TRBD2 (6 bases). The V gene lost 3 bases and the J gene lost 0 bases, with 15 bases spanning the gap. This CDR3 is built from 16 residues. Germline loops: CDR1 LNHNV, CDR2 YYDKDF (reference sequence). The CDR3 DNA reads TGTGCCACCAGCAGGCCCGCTAGCGCCCACTCCTACGAGCAGTACTTC. Residues: CATSRPASAHSYEQYF.

This clonotype turned up a few times. This chain uses TRBV7-9 with TRBJ2-7; 11 bases align to TRBD2. V shed 3 bases, J shed 1 base, and the junction held 2 bases outside the gene matches. CDR1 SEHNR and CDR2 FQNEAQ come from the germline V gene (reference sequence). There are 15 residues in the CDR3. CDR3 sequence reads: CASSFPSGRSYEQYF. The DNA for the CDR3 is TGTGCCAGCAGCTTCCCTAGCGGGAGGTCCTACGAGCAGTACTTC.

A word on this clonotype: The junction departs from germline at one end; a sequencing error may be responsible. The rearrangement uses TRBV20-1 and TRBJ2-7; 9 positions match TRBD2. Germline CDR1 is DFQATT and CDR2 is SNEGSKA (reference sequence). CDR3 length equals 16 residues. CDR3 nucleotide sequence: TGCAGTGCTAGGGAGTCGCCGGGACTAGCCTCCCACGAGCAGTACTTC. It codes for CSARESPGLASHEQYF.

For this clonotype: Mismatch with germline at one junction end may stem from a read error. In nucleotides, the CDR3 is TGCGCCAGCAACATGGGAGGGTTAGATTACGAGCAGTACTTC. Translated, it gives CASNMGGLDYEQYF. V gene TRBV7-9 combines with J gene TRBJ2-7, with 7 bases identical to TRBD2. In germline, CDR1 is SEHNR, CDR2 FQNEAQ (reference sequence). The CDR3 consists of 14 residues.

The J gene is TRBJ1-5, the V gene TRBV19; 7 nucleotides agree with TRBD1. J gave up 1 base and V 6 bases, and 12 bases lay outside the gene matches. From germline, CDR1 is LNHDA and CDR2 SQIVND (reference sequence). This CDR3 has 17 amino acids. CDR3 in amino acids: CASRSVSQGMSNQPQHF. CDR3 nucleotide sequence: TGTGCCAGTAGGAGCGTTTCACAGGGGATGAGCAATCAGCCCCAGCATTTT.

Ten or more counts support this clonotype. This sequence joins TRBV15 and TRBJ1-2; D unclear. The CDR3 extends over 16 amino acids. The germline V and J ends were trimmed by 1 base and 4 bases, with 16 bases remaining between them. Germline assignment: CDR1 LNHNV and CDR2 YYDKDF (reference sequence). This CDR3 is CATSRGLGITSYGYTF. In nucleotides, the CDR3 is TGTGCCACCAGCAGAGGGTTGGGGATAACAAGCTATGGCTACACCTTC.

This chain joins TRBV20-1 and TRBJ1-2; 9 bases are shared with TRBD1. CDR1 and CDR2 (germline): DFQATT, SNEGSKA (reference sequence). The trim removed 7 bases at V and 6 bases at J, leaving 9 bases unmatched. The CDR3 length is 13 residues. Here the CDR3 reads CSGGGTGRNGYTF. In DNA, the CDR3 is TGCAGTGGGGGGGGGACAGGGCGAAATGGCTACACCTTC.

The chain couples TRBV15 to TRBJ1-2, with a possible D match to TRBD1 (5 bases). This CDR3 is 13 amino acids long. V lost 6 bases, J lost 4 bases, and 12 bases lay in between. The germline CDR1 and CDR2 sequences are LNHNV and YYDKDF (reference sequence). CDR3 region: CATSPRDVYGYTF. The CDR3 bases are TGTGCCACCAGTCCCCGGGACGTCTATGGCTACACCTTC.

The chain is built from TRBV4-3 and TRBJ1-1; D is undetermined. Germline V gene lookup returns CDR1 LGHNA and CDR2 YSLEER. Deletions cut 1 base from V and 3 bases from J, with 6 bases between. This CDR3 has 13 amino acids. The CDR3 loop reads CASSQVTDTEAFF. The CDR3 bases are TGCGCCAGCAGCCAAGTCACAGACACTGAAGCTTTCTTT.

The rearrangement uses TRBV20-1 and TRBJ2-7, with TRBD2 matching 10 bases. Trimming cost V 5 bases and J 3 bases; bases outside gene matches: 10. The CDR3 extends over 15 amino acids. CDR1 is DFQATT and CDR2 is SNEGSKA in the germline V gene (reference sequence). The CDR3, as DNA: TGCAGTGCTGCCTATCTAGCGGGAGATGGCTACGAGCAGTACTTC. Protein sequence: CSAAYLAGDGYEQYF.

The table lists this clonotype with a few counts. This chain links TRBV20-1 with TRBJ1-1; D call uncertain. V was pared by 2 bases and J by 1 base, with 5 bases between. CDR1 is DFQATT, CDR2 SNEGSKA, per germline (reference sequence). The CDR3 loop spans 12 amino acids. CDR3 protein: CSARQKNTEAFF. The CDR3 DNA is TGCAGTGCTAGACAGAAGAACACTGAAGCTTTCTTT.

The J gene is TRBJ1-1, the V gene TRBV25-1; a weak D match, TRBD1 (5 bases). From germline, CDR1 is MGHDK and CDR2 SYGVNS. The V and J ends lost 6 bases and 6 bases respectively, with 17 bases between them. This CDR3 has 14 residues. The CDR3 is CASRTRGTAPEAFF. The CDR3 nucleotides read TGTGCCAGCAGGACCCGAGGGACGGCTCCTGAAGCTTTCTTT.

This clonotype was detected a few times. The V and J genes are TRBV7-9 and TRBJ2-7, with D possibly TRBD2 on 6 matching bases. The CDR3 is 17 residues long. Trimming took off 1 base at V and 0 bases at J, with 16 bases between the two ends. The germline V gene has CDR1 SEHNR and CDR2 FQNEAQ (reference sequence). The CDR3 loop is CASSLDLRGGSSYEQYF. The DNA of the CDR3 is TGTGCCAGCAGCTTAGATCTCCGTGGGGGGAGCTCCTACGAGCAGTACTTC. Combining the CDR3 with reference TRBV7-9 and TRBJ2-7 gives the whole variable domain DTGVSQNPRHKITKRGQNVTFRCDPISEHNRLYWYRQTLGQGPEFLTYFQNEAQLEKSRLLSDRFSAERPKGSFSTLEIQRTEQGDSAMYLCASSLDLRGGSSYEQYFGPGTRLTVT.

The chain uses TRBV29-1 and TRBJ1-2, with D perhaps TRBD1 (6 bases). Trimming took 6 bases from V and 1 from J, leaving 12 bases between them. CDR3 length equals 13 residues. Per germline, CDR1 SQVTM and CDR2 ANQGSEA. The CDR3 coding sequence is TGCAGCGTGGGGGGGCTCCTTAACTATGGCTACACCTTC. Amino acid sequence: CSVGGLLNYGYTF.

Details on this clonotype: A clone one base away is much larger, so this may be a read error. The V and J genes are TRBV4-1 and TRBJ1-1, with D possibly being TRBD1 (6 bases). V shed 3 bases and J shed 1 base, with 9 bases lying between them. Per the germline V gene, CDR1 is MGHRA and CDR2 is YSYEKL. The length of the CDR3 is 14 residues. This chain's CDR3 is CASSHGQTNTEAFF. In DNA, the CDR3 is TGCGCCAGCAGCCACGGACAGACGAACACTGAAGCTTTCTTT.

The rearrangement links TRBV6-5 to TRBJ1-1; TRBD1 is a possible D gene (5 bases). Germline assignment: CDR1 MNHEY and CDR2 SVGAGI. The CDR3 is 13 amino acids. Trimming removed 5 bases from V and 4 bases from J, with 11 bases in between. CDR3 bases: TGTGCCAGCAGTCAAGGGGAGGGCACTGAAGCTTTCTTT. Translation gives CASSQGEGTEAFF.

This chain uses TRBV24-1 with TRBJ1-1; 10 bases match TRBD1. The germline V gene has CDR1 KGHDR and CDR2 SFDVKD. The CDR3 spans 15 residues. V trimming: 4 bases; J trimming: 3 bases; junction bases outside the gene matches: 4. CDR3 in DNA: TGTGCCACCAGTGAGCGGGACAGGGGATACACTGAAGCTTTCTTT. Its protein product is CATSERDRGYTEAFF.

This chain connects TRBV7-2 to TRBJ1-4, with 8 bases identical to TRBD1. Germline V gene sequence: CDR1 SGHTA, CDR2 FQGNSA. The CDR3 is made up of 16 amino acids. The J segment lost 7 bases and the V segment lost 1 base, leaving 8 bases of the junction unmatched. CDR3 DNA: TGTGCCAGCAGCTTAGAGCCAGGGACAGGAGGTGAAAAACTGTTTTTT. It is translated as CASSLEPGTGGEKLFF.

The genes are TRBV10-1 and TRBJ2-7; unclear D gene. CDR1 and CDR2 from the germline V gene are WNHNN and SYGVQD (reference sequence). The CDR3 consists of 12 residues. V lost 0 bases and J 5 bases, leaving 5 bases between the germline ends. As DNA, the CDR3 is TGCGCCAGCAGTGAGTCCCTCCACGAGCAGTACTTC. It codes for CASSESLHEQYF.